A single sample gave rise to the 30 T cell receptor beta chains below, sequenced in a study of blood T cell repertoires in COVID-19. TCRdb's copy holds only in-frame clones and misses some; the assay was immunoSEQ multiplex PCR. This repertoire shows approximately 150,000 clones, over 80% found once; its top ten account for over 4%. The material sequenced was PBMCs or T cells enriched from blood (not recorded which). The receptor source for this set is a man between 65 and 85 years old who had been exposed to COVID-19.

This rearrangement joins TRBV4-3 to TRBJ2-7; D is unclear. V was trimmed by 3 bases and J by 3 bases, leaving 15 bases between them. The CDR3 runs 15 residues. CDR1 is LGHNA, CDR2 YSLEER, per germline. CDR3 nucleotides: TGCGCCAGCAGCCATCTACCCGGGTCCAGCTACGAGCAGTACTTC. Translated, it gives CASSHLPGSSYEQYF.

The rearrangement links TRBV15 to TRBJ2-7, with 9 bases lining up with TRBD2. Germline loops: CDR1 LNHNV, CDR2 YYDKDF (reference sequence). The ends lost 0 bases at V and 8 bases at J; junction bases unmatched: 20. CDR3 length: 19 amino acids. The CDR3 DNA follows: TGTGCCACCAGCAGAGATAGATCCGGCGCGGGAGGGCATGTTACGAAGCAGTACTTC. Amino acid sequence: CATSRDRSGAGGHVTKQYF. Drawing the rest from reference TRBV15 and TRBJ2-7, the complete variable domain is DAMVIQNPRYQVTQFGKPVTLSCSQTLNHNVMYWYQQKSSQAPKLLFHYYDKDFNNEADTPDNFQSRRPNTSFCFLDIRSPGLGDTAMYLCATSRDRSGAGGHVTKQYFGPGTRLTVT.

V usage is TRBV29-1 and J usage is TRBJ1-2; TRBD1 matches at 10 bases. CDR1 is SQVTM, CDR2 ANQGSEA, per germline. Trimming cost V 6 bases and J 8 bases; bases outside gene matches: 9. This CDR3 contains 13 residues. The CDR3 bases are TGCAGCGTCAACGACAGGGGGCGGGTCGGCTACACCTTC. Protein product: CSVNDRGRVGYTF.

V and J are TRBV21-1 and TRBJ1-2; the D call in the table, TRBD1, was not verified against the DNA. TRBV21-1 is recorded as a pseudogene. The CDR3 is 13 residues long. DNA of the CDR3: TGTGGGACAGGGGGCGCCCCCGAATATGGCTACACCTTC. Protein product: CGTGGAPEYGYTF.

CDR3 residues: CASSARPGTSGRVGAEQYF. The CDR3 region has the DNA TGTGCCAGCAGTGCCCGTCCCGGGACTAGCGGGAGGGTGGGCGCCGAGCAGTACTTC. The rearrangement joins TRBV2 to TRBJ2-7, with 16 bases that match TRBD2. CDR3 length: 19 amino acids. Germline V gives CDR1 SNHLY, CDR2 FYNNEI. Germline trimming cut 4 bases from V and 6 bases from J; bases unmatched to any gene: 15.

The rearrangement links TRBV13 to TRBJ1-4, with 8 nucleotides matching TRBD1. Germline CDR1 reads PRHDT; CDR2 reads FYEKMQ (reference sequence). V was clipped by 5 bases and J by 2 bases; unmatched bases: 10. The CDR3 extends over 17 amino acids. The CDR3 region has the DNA TGTGCCAGCAGCCAGACAGGGGCGAGTTCTACTAATGAAAAACTGTTTTTT. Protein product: CASSQTGASSTNEKLFF.

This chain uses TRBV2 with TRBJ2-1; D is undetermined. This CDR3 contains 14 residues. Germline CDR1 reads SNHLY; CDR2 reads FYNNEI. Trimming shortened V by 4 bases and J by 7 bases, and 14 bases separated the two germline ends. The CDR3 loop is CASSGARSGNEQFF. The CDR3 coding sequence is TGTGCCAGCAGTGGAGCCAGGTCCGGAAATGAGCAGTTCTTC.

The CDR3 loop reads CASRHQPGGNTEAFF. In DNA form, the CDR3 reads TGTGCCAGCAGGCACCAACCCGGGGGGAACACTGAAGCTTTCTTT. This chain connects TRBV11-2 to TRBJ1-1; tentatively, D is TRBD1 (5 bases). V dropped 6 bases and J dropped 1 base, with 15 bases sitting between them. This CDR3 has 15 amino acids. The germline V gene has CDR1 SGHAT and CDR2 FQNNGV.

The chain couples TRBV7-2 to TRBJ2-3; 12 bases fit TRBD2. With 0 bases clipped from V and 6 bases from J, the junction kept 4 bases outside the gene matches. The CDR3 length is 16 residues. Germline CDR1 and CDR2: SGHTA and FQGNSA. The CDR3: CASSLALAGGPDTQYF. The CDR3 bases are TGTGCCAGCAGCTTAGCGCTAGCGGGAGGGCCGGATACGCAGTATTTT.

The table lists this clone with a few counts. In DNA, the CDR3 is TGCAGCGTTGGGCAGAACTATGGCTACACCTTC. Residues: CSVGQNYGYTF. This chain uses TRBV29-1 with TRBJ1-2; D gene ambiguous. This CDR3 is 11 amino acids long. Germline assignment: CDR1 SQVTM and CDR2 ANQGSEA. V was clipped by 4 bases and J by 2 bases, with 5 bases between them.

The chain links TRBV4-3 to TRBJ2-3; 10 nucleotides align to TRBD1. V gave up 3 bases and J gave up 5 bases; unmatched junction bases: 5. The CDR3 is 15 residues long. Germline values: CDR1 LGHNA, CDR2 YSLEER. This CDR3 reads CASSQGRTGGDTQYF. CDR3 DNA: TGCGCCAGCAGCCAGGGCCGGACAGGGGGAGATACGCAGTATTTT.

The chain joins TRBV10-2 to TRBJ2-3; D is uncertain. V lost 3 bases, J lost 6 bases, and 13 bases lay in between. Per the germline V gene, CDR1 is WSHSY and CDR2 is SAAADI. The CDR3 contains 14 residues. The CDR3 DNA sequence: TGCGCCAGCAGTGAAGCTCTCGATCGGGATACGCAGTATTTT. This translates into CASSEALDRDTQYF.

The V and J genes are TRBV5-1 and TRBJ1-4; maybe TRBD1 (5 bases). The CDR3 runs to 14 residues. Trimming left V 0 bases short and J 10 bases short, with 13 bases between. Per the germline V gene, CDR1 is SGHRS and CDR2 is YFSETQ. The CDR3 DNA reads TGCGCCAGCAGCTTGGCCCAACAGGCCGGAAAACTGTTTTTT. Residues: CASSLAQQAGKLFF.

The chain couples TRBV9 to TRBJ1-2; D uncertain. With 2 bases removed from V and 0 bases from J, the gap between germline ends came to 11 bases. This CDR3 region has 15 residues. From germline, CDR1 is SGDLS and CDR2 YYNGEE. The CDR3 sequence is CASSVASVANYGYTF. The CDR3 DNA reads TGTGCCAGCAGCGTCGCCAGTGTCGCTAACTATGGCTACACCTTC.

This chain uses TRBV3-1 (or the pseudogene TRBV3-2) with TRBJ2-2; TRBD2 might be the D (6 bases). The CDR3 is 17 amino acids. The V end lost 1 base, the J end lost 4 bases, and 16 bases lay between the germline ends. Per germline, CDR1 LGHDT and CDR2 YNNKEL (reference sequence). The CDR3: CASSQVSRGSFTGELFF. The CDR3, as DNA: TGTGCCAGCAGCCAAGTTTCCCGGGGGTCGTTCACCGGGGAGCTGTTTTTT.

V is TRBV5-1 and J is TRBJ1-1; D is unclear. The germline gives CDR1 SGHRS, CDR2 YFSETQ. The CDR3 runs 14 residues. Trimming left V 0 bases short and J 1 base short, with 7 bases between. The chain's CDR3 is CASSLAVRNTEAFF. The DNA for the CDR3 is TGCGCCAGCAGCTTGGCCGTCCGGAACACTGAAGCTTTCTTT. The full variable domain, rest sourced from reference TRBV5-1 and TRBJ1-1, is KAGVTQTPRYLIKTRGQQVTLSCSPISGHRSVSWYQQTPGQGLQFLFEYFSETQRNKGNFPGRFSGRQFSNSRSEMNVSTLELGDSALYLCASSLAVRNTEAFFGQGTRLTVV.

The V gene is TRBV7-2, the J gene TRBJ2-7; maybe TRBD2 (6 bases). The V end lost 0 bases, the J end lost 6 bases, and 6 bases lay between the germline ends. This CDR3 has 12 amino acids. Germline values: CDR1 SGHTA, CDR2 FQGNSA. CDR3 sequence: CASSLAGGEQYF. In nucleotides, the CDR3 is TGTGCCAGCAGCTTAGCGGGGGGCGAGCAGTACTTC.

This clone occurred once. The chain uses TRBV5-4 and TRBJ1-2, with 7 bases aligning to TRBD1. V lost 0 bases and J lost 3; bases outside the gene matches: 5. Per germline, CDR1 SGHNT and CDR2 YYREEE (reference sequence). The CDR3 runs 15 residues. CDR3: CASSLGGQDYYGYTF. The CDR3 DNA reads TGTGCCAGCAGCTTGGGAGGACAGGATTACTATGGCTACACCTTC.

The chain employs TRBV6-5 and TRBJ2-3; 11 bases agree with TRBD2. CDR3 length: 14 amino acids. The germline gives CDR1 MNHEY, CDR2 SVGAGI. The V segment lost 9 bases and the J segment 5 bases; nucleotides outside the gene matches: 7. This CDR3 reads CASGTSGRIDTQYF. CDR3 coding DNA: TGTGCCAGTGGTACTAGCGGGAGAATAGATACGCAGTATTTT.

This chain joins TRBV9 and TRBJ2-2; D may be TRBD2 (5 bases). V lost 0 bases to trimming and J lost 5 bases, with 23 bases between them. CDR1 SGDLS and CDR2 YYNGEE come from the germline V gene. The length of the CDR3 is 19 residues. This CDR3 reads CASSVGLSRGMKKTGELFF. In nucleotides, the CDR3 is TGTGCCAGCAGCGTAGGGTTATCTAGAGGGATGAAGAAGACCGGGGAGCTGTTTTTT. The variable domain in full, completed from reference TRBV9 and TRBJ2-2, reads DSGVTQTPKHLITATGQRVTLRCSPRSGDLSVYWYQQSLDQGLQFLIQYYNGEERAKGNILERFSAQQFPDLHSELNLSSLELGDSALYFCASSVGLSRGMKKTGELFFGEGSRLTVL.

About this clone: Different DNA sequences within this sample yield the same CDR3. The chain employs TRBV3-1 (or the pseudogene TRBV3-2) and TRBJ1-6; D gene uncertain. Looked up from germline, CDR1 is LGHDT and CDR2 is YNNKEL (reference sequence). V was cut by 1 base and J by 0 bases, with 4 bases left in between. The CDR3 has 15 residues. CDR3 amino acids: CASSQGSSYNSPLHF. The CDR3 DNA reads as TGTGCCAGCAGCCAAGGGAGCTCCTATAATTCACCCCTCCACTTT.

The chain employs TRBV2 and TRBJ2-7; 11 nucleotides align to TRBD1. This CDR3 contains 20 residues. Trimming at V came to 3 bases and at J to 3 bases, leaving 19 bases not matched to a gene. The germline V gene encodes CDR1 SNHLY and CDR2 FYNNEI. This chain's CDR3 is CASSERPEGQGGRRVYEQYF. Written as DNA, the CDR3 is TGTGCCAGCAGTGAGAGGCCTGAGGGACAGGGGGGTAGAAGGGTCTACGAGCAGTACTTC.

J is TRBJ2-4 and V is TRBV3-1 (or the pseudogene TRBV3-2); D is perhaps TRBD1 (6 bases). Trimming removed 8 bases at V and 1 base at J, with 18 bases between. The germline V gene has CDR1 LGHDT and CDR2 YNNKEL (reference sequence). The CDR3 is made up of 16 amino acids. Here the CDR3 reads CASGGSRELAKNIQYF. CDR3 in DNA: TGTGCCAGCGGGGGCTCTAGGGAATTGGCCAAAAACATTCAGTACTTC.

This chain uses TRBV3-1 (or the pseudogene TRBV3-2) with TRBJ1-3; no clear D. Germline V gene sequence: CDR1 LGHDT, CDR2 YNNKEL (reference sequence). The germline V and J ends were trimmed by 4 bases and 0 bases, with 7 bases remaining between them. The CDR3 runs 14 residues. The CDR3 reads CASSPSSSGNTIYF. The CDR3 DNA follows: TGTGCCAGCAGCCCCTCGAGCTCTGGAAACACCATATATTTT.

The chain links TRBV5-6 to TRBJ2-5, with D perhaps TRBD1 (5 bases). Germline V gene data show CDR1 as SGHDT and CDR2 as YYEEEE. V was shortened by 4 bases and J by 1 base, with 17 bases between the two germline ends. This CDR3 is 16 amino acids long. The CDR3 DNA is TGTGCCAGCAGCCAGGACCAGGGTCGAATCCAAGAGACCCAGTACTTC. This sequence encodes CASSQDQGRIQETQYF.

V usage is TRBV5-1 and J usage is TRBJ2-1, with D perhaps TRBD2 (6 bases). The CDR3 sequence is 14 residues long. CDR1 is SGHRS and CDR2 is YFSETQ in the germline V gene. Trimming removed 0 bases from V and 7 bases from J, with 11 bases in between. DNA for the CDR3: TGCGCCAGCAGCTTGGTTTCAGGGAGGAATGAGCAGTTCTTC. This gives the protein CASSLVSGRNEQFF.

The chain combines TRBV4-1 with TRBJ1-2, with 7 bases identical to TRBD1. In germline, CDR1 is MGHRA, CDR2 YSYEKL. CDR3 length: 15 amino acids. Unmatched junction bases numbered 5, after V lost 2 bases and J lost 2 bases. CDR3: CASSQTGQTNYGYTF. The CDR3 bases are TGCGCCAGCAGCCAAACGGGACAGACGAACTATGGCTACACCTTC.

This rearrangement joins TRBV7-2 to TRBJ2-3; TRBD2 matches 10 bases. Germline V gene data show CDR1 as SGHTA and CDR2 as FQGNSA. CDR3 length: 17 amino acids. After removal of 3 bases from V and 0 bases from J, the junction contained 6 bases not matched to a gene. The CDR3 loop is CASSLTLAGGSTDTQYF. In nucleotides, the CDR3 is TGTGCCAGCAGCTTGACTTTAGCGGGGGGTAGCACAGATACGCAGTATTTT.

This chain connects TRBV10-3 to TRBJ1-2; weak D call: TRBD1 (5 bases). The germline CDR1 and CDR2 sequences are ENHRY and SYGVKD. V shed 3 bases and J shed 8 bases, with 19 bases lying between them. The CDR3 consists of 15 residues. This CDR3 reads CAISEGAAWAGGYTF. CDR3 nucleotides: TGTGCCATCAGTGAAGGGGCGGCCTGGGCTGGCGGCTACACCTTC.

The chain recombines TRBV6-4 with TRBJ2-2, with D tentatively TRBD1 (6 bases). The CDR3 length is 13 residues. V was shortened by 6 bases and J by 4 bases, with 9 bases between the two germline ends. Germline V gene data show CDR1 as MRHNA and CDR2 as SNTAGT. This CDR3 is CASSGQFTGELFF. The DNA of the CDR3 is TGTGCCAGCAGCGGACAGTTCACCGGGGAGCTGTTTTTT.